The 10 T cell receptor beta chains below come from one sample, sequenced in a study of a mutant IDH1 vaccine in newly diagnosed glioma. These receptors are not linked to any known antigen. Time point defined: week 5, during vaccination. Every vaccine dose comprised 300 ug of mutant IDH1 20-mer peptide plus topical imiquimod. Here immunoSEQ multiplex PCR was the method, and the copy in TCRdb shows in-frame clones only, minus some. The repertoire holds 45,000 to 60,000 clones, with about three quarters as singletons. The material was PBMCs, obtained from a glioma patient whose treatment included an IDH1 peptide vaccine. These receptors were collected from a man in his fifties or sixties with glioma.

The gene calls are TRBV27 and TRBJ1-4; no definite D call. This CDR3 region has 15 residues. V was clipped by 3 bases and J by 8 bases, with 16 bases between them. The V gene's germline CDR1 is MNHEY and CDR2 SMNVEV (reference sequence). CDR3 region: CASSFRWMAAEKLFF. CDR3 sequence (DNA): TGTGCCAGCAGTTTCAGGTGGATGGCAGCGGAAAAACTGTTTTTT.

As for this clone: In the same sample, other DNA sequences code for this CDR3. The chain has TRBV2 and TRBJ2-7, with a tentative D call TRBD1 (6 bases). V shed 6 bases and J shed 5 bases, with 8 bases lying between them. The CDR3 sequence is 11 residues long. Looked up from germline, CDR1 is SNHLY and CDR2 is FYNNEI. The DNA for the CDR3 is TGTGCCAGCAGACCAGGGGACGAGCAGTACTTC. It is translated as CASRPGDEQYF.

This clone was counted only a few times. The rearrangement uses TRBV2 and TRBJ1-3; a weak D match, TRBD1 (5 bases). Trimming left V 5 bases short and J 0 bases short, with 11 bases between. Germline V gives CDR1 SNHLY, CDR2 FYNNEI. The CDR3 has 15 residues. The CDR3 sequence: CASSFGTDSGNTIYF. The CDR3 DNA sequence: TGTGCCAGCAGTTTCGGGACTGACTCTGGAAACACCATATATTTT.

This clone was detected a few times. This rearrangement joins TRBV7-2 to TRBJ1-3, with D tentatively TRBD1 (6 bases). Trimming stripped 1 base from V and 0 bases from J, with 10 bases between. CDR3 size: 16 residues. Germline V CDR1 and CDR2: SGHTA, FQGNSA. CDR3 protein: CASSLEGGISGNTIYF. CDR3 nucleotide sequence: TGTGCCAGCAGCTTAGAGGGGGGCATCTCTGGAAACACCATATATTTT.

This chain connects TRBV7-2 to TRBJ2-3; 8 bases are shared with TRBD1. From germline, CDR1 is SGHTA and CDR2 FQGNSA. The junction had 7 bases not matched to a gene; V was cut back by 4 bases and J by 4 bases. This CDR3 contains 15 residues. The CDR3 DNA follows: TGTGCCAGCAGCTCCGATTCAGGGGGCCCAGATACGCAGTATTTT. Its protein product is CASSSDSGGPDTQYF. Full variable domain (rest looked up from reference TRBV7-2 and TRBJ2-3): GAGVSQSPSNKVTEKGKDVELRCDPISGHTALYWYRQSLGQGLEFLIYFQGNSAPDKSGLPSDRFSAERTGGSVSTLTIQRTQQEDSAVYLCASSSDSGGPDTQYFGPGTRLTVL.

The chain joins TRBV2 to TRBJ2-2; 9 nucleotides align to TRBD1. The ends lost 6 bases at V and 1 base at J; junction bases unmatched: 6. Germline-derived CDR1 and CDR2 are SNHLY and FYNNEI. The CDR3 is 16 amino acids. CDR3: CASSPPGQGNTGELFF. CDR3 nucleotide sequence: TGTGCCAGCAGCCCCCCGGGACAGGGGAACACCGGGGAGCTGTTTTTT.

The rearrangement links TRBV5-1 to TRBJ2-3, with TRBD1 matching 10 bases. Germline values: CDR1 SGHRS, CDR2 YFSETQ. J was trimmed by 8 bases and V by 1 base; bases with no gene match: 4. The CDR3 runs 14 residues. The CDR3 spells CASSLRQGAGTQYF. The CDR3 DNA reads TGCGCCAGCAGCTTGAGACAGGGGGCGGGTACGCAGTATTTT.

The gene calls are TRBV30 and TRBJ2-5; TRBD1 matches at 10 bases. The CDR3 consists of 15 residues. After removal of 4 bases from V and 5 bases from J, the junction contained 10 bases not matched to a gene. CDR1 and CDR2 (germline): GTSNPN, SVGIG (reference sequence). The CDR3 region is CAWIVLTGGQETQYF. For the CDR3, the DNA is TGTGCCTGGATCGTTTTGACAGGGGGCCAGGAGACCCAGTACTTC.

The rearrangement joins TRBV7-2 to TRBJ1-1; D remains unclear. The CDR3 is 13 residues long. The germline gives CDR1 SGHTA, CDR2 FQGNSA. V was cut by 4 bases and J by 2 bases, with 8 bases left in between. Written as DNA, the CDR3 is TGTGCCAGCAGCTACACAGAAAACACTGAAGCTTTCTTT. Protein product: CASSYTENTEAFF.

The rearrangement links TRBV30 to TRBJ2-3; the D call may be TRBD1 or TRBD2 (5 bases each). Germline values: CDR1 GTSNPN, CDR2 SVGIG (reference sequence). Trimming pared 7 bases from V and 3 bases from J, leaving 14 bases between. The CDR3 length is 13 residues. The CDR3 loop reads CASKRGGTDTQYF. Written as DNA, the CDR3 is TGTGCCTCCAAACGGGGCGGGACAGATACGCAGTATTTT.